This T cell receptor (beta chain) was profiled in a study of cytomegalovirus exposure and HLA in healthy donors. The CDR3 sequence is 17 residues long. Germline loops: CDR1 LGHNA, CDR2 YNFKEQ. With 0 bases clipped from V and 2 bases from J, the junction kept 4 bases outside the gene matches. Profiling relied on immunoSEQ multiplex PCR, and the TCRdb table lists in-frame clones only, not all of them. The data show 35,000 to 50,000 clones, with 93% seen just once and around 2.1% held by the top ten. Study-level findings and limits: The classifier reportedly diagnosed cytomegalovirus status with high sensitivity and specificity. In vitro, a few CMV-associated chains proved specific for CMV antigens. A subsequent analysis found that TCR clusters from the first cohort also tended to co-occur in the roughly 120 validation repertoires, with 90% to 95% of cluster scores above 0.

Sample share makes this clone medium-sized. What it binds is not known. Sequencing input: PBMCs. The TCR originated in a woman under 30 in good health and CMV-seronegative. The chain joins TRBV4-2 to TRBJ2-1; 10 positions agree with TRBD2. The CDR3 loop is CASSQDEAGGPYNEQFF. The DNA of the CDR3 is TGTGCCAGCAGCCAAGATGAAGCGGGAGGGCCCTACAATGAGCAGTTCTTC.